The 18 T cell receptor beta chains in this list originate from one sample, sequenced in a study of shared clonotypes between healthy human individuals. Terminally differentiated effector memory CD45RA+ cells were excluded from the naive CD8 cells, which were CD45RO-negative and positively selected for CCR7. Clones were sequenced by immunoSEQ multiplex PCR, and TCRdb holds only the in-frame ones, with some missing. Among around 1.9 million clones, 80% to 95% were seen once, and the ten largest hold 1.5% to 2%. Sequenced: naive CD8+ T cells from PBMCs. Source of these receptors: a young man in good health. Some clones in this sample may be carry-over from other donors' samples.

In this sample, this clone turned up once. The J gene is TRBJ2-1, the V gene TRBV29-1, with 9 positions matching TRBD2. CDR1 and CDR2 (germline): SQVTM, ANQGSEA. This CDR3 region has 12 residues. V shed 7 bases and J 8 bases; nucleotides not matched to a gene: 6. CDR3 DNA sequence: TGCAGCGGGGGGGTAGCGGGAGATGAGCAGTTCTTC. This translates into CSGGVAGDEQFF.

This clone appeared a few times. The CDR3 DNA reads TGTGCCAGCAGCCGACCTAGCGGTACCTACAATGAGCAGTTCTTC. Translated: CASSRPSGTYNEQFF. The rearrangement uses TRBV2 and TRBJ2-1, with 7 bases that match TRBD2. CDR3 length: 15 residues. V trimming: 6 bases; J trimming: 2 bases; junction bases outside the gene matches: 7. The V gene's germline CDR1 is SNHLY and CDR2 FYNNEI. Looking up the rest from reference TRBV2 and TRBJ2-1 gives the full variable domain: EPEVTQTPSHQVTQMGQEVILRCVPISNHLYFYWYRQILGQKVEFLVSFYNNEISEKSEIFDDQFSVERPDGSNFTLKIRSTKLEDSAMYFCASSRPSGTYNEQFFGPGTRLTVL.

Details on this clone: This CDR3 is also generated by other DNA sequences in the sample. The rearrangement joins TRBV27 to TRBJ2-7; D call uncertain. V lost 5 bases to trimming and J lost 2 bases, with 7 bases between them. Germline CDR1 reads MNHEY; CDR2 reads SMNVEV (reference sequence). The CDR3 totals 12 residues. CDR3 protein: CASSPTTYEQYF. CDR3 DNA sequence: TGTGCCAGCAGTCCGACAACCTACGAGCAGTACTTC.

V and J are TRBV6-5 and TRBJ2-7; D possibly matches TRBD1 or TRBD2 (5 bases each). From germline, CDR1 is MNHEY and CDR2 SVGAGI. Trimming pared 7 bases from V and 1 base from J, leaving 14 bases between. This CDR3 contains 14 residues. CDR3 in amino acids: CASTRGAKSYEQYF. CDR3 in DNA: TGTGCCAGCACCCGAGGGGCTAAGTCCTACGAGCAGTACTTC.

This clone occurred once. V and J are TRBV7-3 and TRBJ1-2; tentative D call: TRBD1 (5 bases). Germline V gene data show CDR1 as SGHTA and CDR2 as FQGTGA. Trimming cost V 3 bases and J 3 bases, with 8 bases left between them. This CDR3 is 13 amino acids long. The CDR3 DNA sequence: TGTGCCAGCAGCTTCATGGGGGACTATGGCTACACCTTC. This encodes CASSFMGDYGYTF.

A note on this clone: Other DNA sequences from this sample encode an identical CDR3 as well. V gene TRBV19 combines with J gene TRBJ1-5; D is uncertain. Germline V gives CDR1 LNHDA, CDR2 SQIVND (reference sequence). V lost 4 bases, J lost 4 bases, and 5 bases lay in between. This CDR3 is 12 amino acids long. The CDR3 sequence is CASSTLNQPQHF. The DNA for the CDR3 is TGTGCCAGTAGTACTCTGAATCAGCCCCAGCATTTT.

The rearrangement joins TRBV2 to TRBJ1-1; D not certain. Looked up from germline, CDR1 is SNHLY and CDR2 is FYNNEI. The CDR3 loop spans 13 amino acids. V was clipped by 9 bases and J by 3 bases, with 14 bases between them. This CDR3 reads CARNRREDTEAFF. CDR3 DNA: TGTGCCAGAAATCGGCGTGAGGACACTGAAGCTTTCTTT.

This clone was counted only a few times. The chain is built from TRBV19 and TRBJ1-1; D possibly corresponds to TRBD1 (5 bases). The V gene lost 3 bases and the J gene lost 8 bases, with 10 bases spanning the gap. This CDR3 has 12 residues. Germline V gives CDR1 LNHDA, CDR2 SQIVND (reference sequence). The CDR3 DNA follows: TGTGCCAGTAGTATCCCCAGACAGGAAGCTTTCTTT. Translation: CASSIPRQEAFF.

The CDR3 DNA is TGTGCCAGCAGTCTAATACCTCGGACAGGGGCTGGTGGCTACACCTTC. As protein: CASSLIPRTGAGGYTF. V is TRBV27 and J is TRBJ1-2; 9 nucleotides align to TRBD1. Germline lookup yields CDR1 MNHEY and CDR2 SMNVEV (reference sequence). After removal of 5 bases from V and 7 bases from J, the junction contained 14 bases not matched to a gene. CDR3 length: 16 amino acids.

The chain combines TRBV19 with TRBJ2-7, with 10 positions matching TRBD2. Germline values: CDR1 LNHDA, CDR2 SQIVND (reference sequence). The CDR3 loop spans 16 amino acids. V shed 3 bases, J shed 1 base, and the junction held 6 bases outside the gene matches. This CDR3 is CASSIALAGESYEQYF. As DNA, the CDR3 is TGTGCCAGTAGTATCGCCCTAGCGGGAGAATCCTACGAGCAGTACTTC.

The chain joins TRBV7-6 to TRBJ2-1; possible D gene TRBD1, 6 bases. Trimming took off 5 bases at V and 0 bases at J, with 14 bases between the two ends. Germline CDR1 SGHVS, CDR2 FNYEAQ. This CDR3 comprises 16 residues. The CDR3 spells CASSPGDRFSYNEQFF. The CDR3 DNA follows: TGTGCCAGCAGCCCTGGAGACAGGTTCTCCTACAATGAGCAGTTCTTC.

The chain carries TRBV6-1 and TRBJ2-5, with a weak D call TRBD2 (6 bases). The V gene lost 4 bases and the J gene lost 3 bases, with 21 bases spanning the gap. Germline loops: CDR1 MNHNS, CDR2 SASEGT. The CDR3 sequence is 17 residues long. The CDR3 is CASSAGTDTRREETQYF. CDR3 DNA: TGTGCCAGCAGTGCAGGGACTGATACCCGTAGAGAAGAGACCCAGTACTTC.

This chain connects TRBV28 to TRBJ2-2; 9 bases fit TRBD1. CDR1 is MDHEN, CDR2 SYDVKM, per germline. The CDR3 sequence is 16 residues long. V lost 5 bases, J lost 6 bases, and 10 bases stayed unmatched. For the CDR3, the DNA is TGTGCCAGCAGTCCCGGGGACAGGGTAATTGCCGGGGAGCTGTTTTTT. Protein: CASSPGDRVIAGELFF.

V usage is TRBV28 and J usage is TRBJ2-1; 10 nucleotides line up with TRBD1. CDR1 is MDHEN, CDR2 SYDVKM, per germline. The CDR3 loop spans 15 amino acids. V trimming: 3 bases; J trimming: 8 bases; junction bases outside the gene matches: 7. This CDR3 reads CASSFPGTGEYEQFF. In DNA, the CDR3 is TGTGCCAGCAGTTTCCCCGGGACAGGGGAGTATGAGCAGTTCTTC.

The genes are TRBV5-4 and TRBJ2-7, with a possible D match to TRBD2 (6 bases). This CDR3 contains 15 residues. V gave up 6 bases and J gave up 7 bases, with 23 bases separating them. Germline values: CDR1 SGHNT, CDR2 YYREEE (reference sequence). CDR3 sequence (DNA): TGTGCCAGCACCCCTCGGGGCGGGGTGGATGTAGAGCAGTACTTC. Translating gives CASTPRGGVDVEQYF.

The chain is built from TRBV5-4 and TRBJ2-7; unclear D gene. The CDR3 runs to 12 residues. Deletions cut 0 bases from V and 7 bases from J, with 8 bases between. Germline CDR1 SGHNT, CDR2 YYREEE (reference sequence). The DNA of the CDR3 is TGTGCCAGCAGCTTGGGATGGGGAGAGCAGTACTTC. This translates into CASSLGWGEQYF.

The chain carries TRBV27 and TRBJ1-2; 9 nucleotides agree with TRBD1. The CDR3 loop spans 14 amino acids. After removal of 9 bases from V and 4 bases from J, the junction contained 9 bases not matched to a gene. The germline V gene has CDR1 MNHEY and CDR2 SMNVEV (reference sequence). For the CDR3, the DNA is TGTGCCAGTAAAACCCCGGGACAGGGCTATGGCTACACCTTC. It specifies CASKTPGQGYGYTF.

With regard to this clone: At the DNA level, this CDR3 is encoded by other sequences in the same sample as well. V usage is TRBV9 and J usage is TRBJ2-7, with 11 nucleotides matching TRBD2. Germline loops: CDR1 SGDLS, CDR2 YYNGEE. Trimming at V came to 3 bases and at J to 6 bases, leaving 2 bases not matched to a gene. This CDR3 comprises 13 residues. This CDR3 reads CASSAGLAGEQYF. The CDR3 nucleotides are TGTGCCAGCAGCGCAGGACTAGCGGGCGAGCAGTACTTC.